This T cell receptor beta chain is from a study of blood T cell repertoires in COVID-19. Repertoires were generated with immunoSEQ multiplex PCR, while TCRdb's copy carries only in-frame clones and drops some. The sample has over 150,000 clones, approximately 80% seen once. This clone was detected a few times. Germline CDR1 and CDR2: SGHDT and YYEEEE. V shed 0 bases and J shed 1 base, with 7 bases lying between them. The CDR3 extends over 14 amino acids. V is TRBV5-6 and J is TRBJ1-2; D is possibly TRBD1 (5 bases). This TCR was recovered from a man in his 60s with acute or convalescent COVID-19. The specimen was peripheral blood. The CDR3: CASSLAGGNYGYTF. The CDR3 nucleotides read TGTGCCAGCAGCTTGGCCGGGGGTAACTATGGCTACACCTTC.